A single sample gave rise to the 25 T cell receptor beta chains below, sequenced in a study of blood T cell repertoires in COVID-19. Repertoires were generated with immunoSEQ multiplex PCR, while TCRdb's copy carries only in-frame clones and drops some. Among roughly 15,000 clones listed, 75% to 85% were seen once. The sequenced sample was peripheral blood. The source is an elderly man with active COVID-19.

The CDR3 reads CASSLALGRSDTQYF. CDR3 bases: TGTGCCAGCAGCTTGGCCCTCGGGAGATCAGATACGCAGTATTTT. The chain combines TRBV5-6 with TRBJ2-3; a weak D match, TRBD2 (6 bases). Trimming cost V 0 bases and J 4 bases, with 12 bases left between them. The CDR3 has 15 amino acids. Germline CDR1 reads SGHDT; CDR2 reads YYEEEE.

The J gene is TRBJ2-7, the V gene TRBV5-1; D gene ambiguous. V was trimmed by 0 bases and J by 0 bases, leaving 10 bases between them. The CDR3 is made up of 15 amino acids. Germline CDR1 is SGHRS and CDR2 is YFSETQ. This CDR3 is CASSLVSSSSYEQYF. CDR3 sequence (DNA): TGCGCCAGCAGCTTGGTGAGTTCGAGCTCCTACGAGCAGTACTTC.

The CDR3 bases are TGTGCCAGCTCAAGGACTAGCGGGAGAGTATTCTACAATGAGCAGTTCTTC. Protein: CASSRTSGRVFYNEQFF. The V and J genes are TRBV18 and TRBJ2-1; 13 nucleotides match TRBD2. The CDR3 has 17 amino acids. J gave up 3 bases and V 5 bases, and 7 bases lay outside the gene matches. Germline CDR1 KGHSH, CDR2 LQKENI.

The chain couples TRBV2 to TRBJ2-5; D unclear. CDR3 length: 13 residues. From germline, CDR1 is SNHLY and CDR2 FYNNEI. V gave up 7 bases and J gave up 1 base, with 10 bases separating them. DNA for the CDR3: TGTGCCAGCAAAACAGCCAGCCAAGAGACCCAGTACTTC. This gives the protein CASKTASQETQYF. The complete variable domain, with remaining parts taken from reference TRBV2 and TRBJ2-5, reads EPEVTQTPSHQVTQMGQEVILRCVPISNHLYFYWYRQILGQKVEFLVSFYNNEISEKSEIFDDQFSVERPDGSNFTLKIRSTKLEDSAMYFCASKTASQETQYFGPGTRLLVL.

The chain uses TRBV9 and TRBJ2-4; 7 bases align to TRBD2. CDR1 and CDR2 from the germline V gene are SGDLS and YYNGEE. The CDR3 length is 15 residues. V lost 0 bases to trimming and J lost 5 bases; unmatched junction nucleotides: 5. The DNA of the CDR3 is TGTGCCAGCAGCGTAGGCGGGGGATGGGAAAACATTCAGTACTTC. Encoded protein: CASSVGGGWENIQYF.

This chain connects TRBV19 to TRBJ2-1, with D hard to call. Trimming took 1 base from V and 9 from J, leaving 10 bases between them. Germline values: CDR1 LNHDA, CDR2 SQIVND (reference sequence). The CDR3 contains 13 residues. The CDR3 is CASSIARGSEQFF. CDR3 nucleotides: TGTGCCAGTAGTATAGCTCGTGGTAGTGAGCAGTTCTTC.

In its sample, this clone was seen a few times. This chain uses TRBV28 with TRBJ1-5; weak D call: TRBD1 (6 bases). CDR3 length: 11 amino acids. Per germline, CDR1 MDHEN and CDR2 SYDVKM. V shed 7 bases and J shed 10 bases, with 11 bases lying between them. CDR3 nucleotide sequence: TGTGCCAGCAAGCTGACAGGTCCCCAGCATTTT. Translated: CASKLTGPQHF.

The chain employs TRBV29-1 and TRBJ2-7, with TRBD1 matching 11 bases. From germline, CDR1 is SQVTM and CDR2 ANQGSEA. Trimming took 4 bases from V and 4 from J; bases not matched to a gene: 6. The CDR3 is 14 residues long. CDR3 sequence: CSVAPGTGGYEQYF. CDR3 DNA sequence: TGCAGCGTTGCCCCCGGGACAGGGGGTTACGAGCAGTACTTC.

This CDR3 reads CASSIGTSFNEQFF. Here the CDR3 DNA reads TGTGCCAGTAGTATCGGGACTAGCTTCAATGAGCAGTTCTTC. This chain uses TRBV19 with TRBJ2-1; TRBD2 aligns across 9 bases. V was clipped by 3 bases and J by 6 bases; unmatched bases: 3. Germline V gives CDR1 LNHDA, CDR2 SQIVND (reference sequence). The CDR3 is 14 amino acids.

DNA for the CDR3: TGTGCCACCAGTGAGCCTACTGGGACTAGCGAGGAGACCCAGTACTTC. This encodes CATSEPTGTSEETQYF. V usage is TRBV24-1 and J usage is TRBJ2-5; 10 nucleotides align to TRBD2. CDR1 is KGHDR, CDR2 SFDVKD, per germline. V dropped 4 bases and J dropped 5; count of bases not matched to a gene: 9. The CDR3 consists of 16 residues.

The chain links TRBV2 to TRBJ1-1; no definite D call. Germline CDR1 is SNHLY and CDR2 is FYNNEI. Trimming stripped 10 bases from V and 5 bases from J, with 17 bases between. The CDR3 has 13 residues. The CDR3 nucleotides are TGTGCCAACCGAAGGACTTTGGGGACTGAAGCTTTCTTT. It is translated as CANRRTLGTEAFF.

The DNA of the CDR3 is TGTGCCAGTAGTATAGAAGTCAGTCCCTCGGGGTCCTACGAGCAGTACTTC. As protein: CASSIEVSPSGSYEQYF. This sequence joins TRBV19 and TRBJ2-7; D perhaps matches TRBD2 (5 bases). The CDR3 is made up of 17 amino acids. Per germline, CDR1 LNHDA and CDR2 SQIVND (reference sequence). The ends were cut back, 0 bases at V and 1 base at J, with 16 bases in the middle. The entire variable domain, with the rest obtained from reference TRBV19 and TRBJ2-7, is as follows: DGGITQSPKYLFRKEGQNVTLSCEQNLNHDAMYWYRQDPGQGLRLIYYSQIVNDFQKGDIAEGYSVSREKKESFPLTVTSAQKNPTAFYLCASSIEVSPSGSYEQYFGPGTRLTVT.

The chain links TRBV7-2 to TRBJ2-7, with D perhaps TRBD2 (5 bases). In germline, CDR1 is SGHTA, CDR2 FQGNSA. This CDR3 is 15 amino acids long. V lost 5 bases, J lost 5 bases, and 19 bases lay in between. The CDR3 DNA sequence: TGTGCCAGCAGCAAACAGATAGCGCATCCCGACGAGCAGTACTTC. Protein product: CASSKQIAHPDEQYF.

The chain uses TRBV2 and TRBJ2-1; no clear D gene. V lost 8 bases and J 0 bases, leaving 17 bases between the germline ends. Germline V lookup: CDR1 SNHLY, CDR2 FYNNEI. The length of the CDR3 is 16 residues. CDR3 DNA: TGTGCCAGCCTGGAGAAGGTCTCGATCTCCTACAATGAGCAGTTCTTC. This gives the protein CASLEKVSISYNEQFF.

The V gene is TRBV7-8, the J gene TRBJ2-5, with D possibly being TRBD1 (6 bases). V shed 5 bases and J shed 5 bases, with 12 bases lying between them. This CDR3 spans 13 amino acids. Germline assignment: CDR1 SGHVS and CDR2 FQNEAQ. The CDR3 coding sequence is TGTGCCAGCAGCCGCGGACAGTCGGAGACCCAGTACTTC. The encoded protein is CASSRGQSETQYF.

The chain employs TRBV6-2 or TRBV6-3 and TRBJ1-2; 7 nucleotides agree with TRBD1. This CDR3 has 17 residues. Losses at the gene ends were 0 bases for V and 3 bases for J; bases not matched to a gene: 10. The germline CDR1 and CDR2 sequences are MNHEY and SVGEGT. CDR3 bases: TGTGCCAGCAGTTACTCGAGTGACAGGGTTTATGACTATGGCTACACCTTC. This codes for CASSYSSDRVYDYGYTF.

The chain links TRBV14 to TRBJ2-1, with D perhaps matching TRBD1 (5 bases). CDR1 and CDR2 from the germline V gene are SGHDN and FVKESK. Trimming took off 2 bases at V and 0 bases at J, with 11 bases between the two ends. The CDR3 runs to 16 residues. The CDR3: CASSQRADTSYNEQFF. In DNA form, the CDR3 reads TGTGCCAGCAGCCAACGGGCGGACACCTCCTACAATGAGCAGTTCTTC. Based on the CDR3 plus reference TRBV14 and TRBJ2-1, the full variable domain is EAGVTQFPSHSVIEKGQTVTLRCDPISGHDNLYWYRRVMGKEIKFLLHFVKESKQDESGMPNNRFLAERTGGTYSTLKVQPAELEDSGVYFCASSQRADTSYNEQFFGPGTRLTVL.

The rearrangement uses TRBV28 and TRBJ1-2; D gene unclear. Germline V gene data show CDR1 as MDHEN and CDR2 as SYDVKM. V was pared by 3 bases and J by 4 bases, with 6 bases between. This CDR3 is 12 amino acids long. This chain's CDR3 is CASSFNSYGYTF. DNA of the CDR3: TGTGCCAGCAGTTTTAATAGCTATGGCTACACCTTC.

This chain uses TRBV6-4 with TRBJ1-1; 7 bases match TRBD1. V dropped 6 bases and J dropped 4; count of bases not matched to a gene: 5. This CDR3 contains 13 residues. CDR1 and CDR2 (germline): MRHNA, SNTAGT. CDR3 DNA sequence: TGTGCCAGCAGCCCCCAGGGGGTCACTGAAGCTTTCTTT. This codes for CASSPQGVTEAFF.

This chain connects TRBV11-2 to TRBJ2-3, with 8 bases identical to TRBD1. Germline V gene sequence: CDR1 SGHAT, CDR2 FQNNGV. The CDR3 length is 15 residues. J was trimmed by 1 base and V by 5 bases; bases with no gene match: 5. The CDR3 DNA follows: TGTGCCAGCAGCCAGGGGGCATGGGGCACAGATACGCAGTATTTT. Encoded protein: CASSQGAWGTDTQYF.

CDR3 protein: CASSPTGWASVGNIQYF. CDR3 in DNA: TGCGCCAGCAGCCCCACGGGATGGGCCTCGGTCGGAAACATTCAGTACTTC. V gene TRBV5-1 combines with J gene TRBJ2-4; D is perhaps TRBD2 (5 bases). CDR1 is SGHRS, CDR2 YFSETQ, per germline. This CDR3 comprises 17 residues. V was clipped by 4 bases and J by 6 bases, with 23 bases between them.

Sample share makes this clone medium-sized (0.01 to 0.1%). This chain connects TRBV6-6 to TRBJ2-7; 7 nucleotides agree with TRBD1. This CDR3 comprises 13 residues. The germline V gene encodes CDR1 MNHNY and CDR2 SVGAGI (reference sequence). J gave up 2 bases and V 6 bases, and 4 bases lay outside the gene matches. The CDR3 sequence: CASRKGTAYEQYF. Written as DNA, the CDR3 is TGTGCCAGCAGGAAAGGGACAGCCTACGAGCAGTACTTC.

J is TRBJ2-1 and V is TRBV9; TRBD2 matches 12 bases. Germline V lookup: CDR1 SGDLS, CDR2 YYNGEE. This CDR3 region has 16 residues. After removal of 3 bases from V and 5 bases from J, the junction contained 6 bases not matched to a gene. The CDR3 sequence: CASSGGLAGAHNEQFF. The CDR3 DNA sequence: TGTGCCAGCAGCGGGGGACTAGCGGGCGCACACAATGAGCAGTTCTTC.

The chain joins TRBV7-9 to TRBJ2-7, with TRBD2 as a possible D gene (8 bases). This CDR3 spans 17 amino acids. Trimming pared 4 bases from V and 1 base from J, leaving 20 bases between. The germline CDR1 and CDR2 sequences are SEHNR and FQNEAQ (reference sequence). CDR3 nucleotide sequence: TGTGCCAGCAGCTCCGCAGGGGGGCGGGGGGTTTCCTACGAGCAGTACTTC. Its protein is CASSSAGGRGVSYEQYF.

The CDR3 is CASSLVRFGGSLRTDTQYF. The CDR3 region has the DNA TGTGCCAGCAGCTTAGTGCGGTTTGGCGGGAGTCTTCGCACAGATACGCAGTATTTT. The chain links TRBV7-9 to TRBJ2-3; TRBD2 agrees at 7 bases. The V segment lost 1 base and the J segment 1 base; nucleotides outside the gene matches: 14. This CDR3 is 19 amino acids long. CDR1 is SEHNR, CDR2 FQNEAQ, per germline (reference sequence).